This T cell receptor beta chain was observed in a study of Tregs in tolerant kidney transplant recipients. In the case of this clone: Its target is not known.

Unstimulated Tregs (CD4+CD25+CD127-) and CD4+CD25- non-Tregs were sorted from PBMCs. The data were produced by immunoSEQ multiplex PCR, yet TCRdb's version contains in-frame clones alone and is incomplete. The sample yields some 74,000 clones, about 91% seen once. Whole-study findings and limits: Nucleotide sequences could not be compared across some patients' samples due to primer changes.

The CDR3 length is 17 residues. Looked up from germline, CDR1 is SGHRS and CDR2 is YFSETQ. V lost 3 bases to trimming and J lost 5 bases; unmatched junction nucleotides: 10. This chain links TRBV5-1 with TRBJ2-2; TRBD2 agrees at 10 bases. The TCR originated in a human donor who received a combined kidney and bone marrow transplant. This specimen consisted of Tregs from blood, obtained before the transplant. The DNA for the CDR3 is TGCGCCAGCAGCTCAGCCTCCTTAGCGGGAGGTACCGGGGAGCTGTTTTTT. This gives the protein CASSSASLAGGTGELFF.